The clone carrying this T cell receptor beta chain came up a few times. Its antigen is unknown. TCRdb used MiXCR to reprocess the 5' RACE reads, holding one entry per CDR3 protein. The table includes roughly 570,000 distinct CDR3 sequences, 9.6% detected once. CDR1 is SGHVS, CDR2 FNYEAQ, per germline. This CDR3 has 13 residues. Trimming at V came to 5 bases and at J to 6 bases, leaving 7 bases not matched to a gene. This sample was taken from a study of identical twins. Study results and caveats: Diverse VJ usage suggested most zero-insertion clonotypes were not invariant T cells. Insertions ran lower in abundant cord blood beta clonotypes, though not in memory repertoires. The authors drew conclusions from cross-sectional statistical analysis rather than following the same donors. Twin-shared out-of-frame alpha sequences were enriched for low generation probability.

These data were also filed under a second study, of yellow fever vaccine responses in identical twins.

The V gene is TRBV7-6, the J gene TRBJ2-7; 7 positions match TRBD1. The sequenced material came from PBMCs. The TCR originated in a young woman in good health. The CDR3 region has the DNA TGTGCCAGCAGCCAATCCGACAGGGCCGAGCAGTACTTC. Translation: CASSQSDRAEQYF.